One and the same sample provided the 6 T cell receptor beta chains below, sequenced in a study of ipilimumab plus nivolumab after autologous stem cell transplantation. TCRdb keeps only in-frame clones here, not all; method: immunoSEQ multiplex PCR. The sample contains 84,000 or so clones, nearly 85% of which appear only once. Material: PBMCs, obtained in a trial of ipilimumab plus nivolumab as post-transplant consolidation. Receptor source: a male donor with diffuse large B-cell lymphoma.

The chain couples TRBV14 to TRBJ1-1, with a weak D call TRBD1 (5 bases). The CDR3 is 14 residues long. Germline V gene lookup returns CDR1 SGHDN and CDR2 FVKESK. V was trimmed by 5 bases and J by 4 bases, leaving 14 bases between them. The CDR3 reads CASSGQGGGTEAFF. The CDR3 DNA sequence: TGTGCCAGCAGCGGTCAGGGTGGGGGCACTGAAGCTTTCTTT.

This clone appeared once. This chain uses TRBV2 with TRBJ2-7; 9 nucleotides agree with TRBD2. The CDR3 has 13 amino acids. V lost 4 bases and J lost 5; bases outside the gene matches: 3. Germline CDR1 SNHLY, CDR2 FYNNEI. In DNA, the CDR3 is TGTGCCAGCAGTGCTAGCGGGGTCCACGAGCAGTACTTC. Protein: CASSASGVHEQYF.

The rearrangement links TRBV2 to TRBJ1-1; D is unclear. The CDR3 contains 14 residues. Germline V gene data show CDR1 as SNHLY and CDR2 as FYNNEI. Deletions cut 2 bases from V and 1 base from J, with 8 bases between. The CDR3 DNA follows: TGTGCCAGCAGTGAATTGGGCGAGAACACTGAAGCTTTCTTT. As protein: CASSELGENTEAFF. The full variable domain, rest sourced from reference TRBV2 and TRBJ1-1, is EPEVTQTPSHQVTQMGQEVILRCVPISNHLYFYWYRQILGQKVEFLVSFYNNEISEKSEIFDDQFSVERPDGSNFTLKIRSTKLEDSAMYFCASSELGENTEAFFGQGTRLTVV.

This chain connects TRBV5-8 to TRBJ2-4; TRBD2 might be the D (6 bases). Trimming shortened V by 3 bases and J by 1 base, and 14 bases separated the two germline ends. Germline CDR1 and CDR2: SGHTS and YDEGEE. There are 16 residues in the CDR3. The CDR3 bases are TGTGCCAGCAGCTCTGGAGGGCAGACGGCCAAAAACATTCAGTACTTC. Protein: CASSSGGQTAKNIQYF.

V and J are TRBV25-1 and TRBJ1-5; D call uncertain. Germline CDR1 reads MGHDK; CDR2 reads SYGVNS. Between the trimmed V and J ends, which lost 5 bases and 10 bases, there was a span of 21 bases. The CDR3 totals 15 residues. The CDR3 DNA reads as TGTGCCAGCAGTCAAAAAATGACAAAAGTCAGACCCCAGCATTTT. This encodes CASSQKMTKVRPQHF.

The chain has TRBV6-5 and TRBJ2-1; D not certain. This CDR3 is built from 14 residues. CDR1 and CDR2 (germline): MNHEY, SVGAGI. The V end was cut by 2 bases, the J end by 2 bases, with 7 bases between. As DNA, the CDR3 is TGTGCCAGCAGTTACCGTGCGCCCTACAATGAGCAGTTCTTC. Protein sequence: CASSYRAPYNEQFF.